Described below is a single T cell receptor (beta chain) sequence and its context. The antigen is unknown. Trimming took off 2 bases at V and 8 bases at J, with 13 bases between the two ends. Germline loops: CDR1 SGHDT, CDR2 YYEEEE. The CDR3 extends over 13 amino acids. Relapse after autologous stem cell transplantation occurred in every patient, and brentuximab vedotin exposure varied. The sample is drawn from a study of PD-1 blockade in classical Hodgkin lymphoma. Study-wide results and limits: The study found that TCR diversity rose significantly by C4D1 in CD4+ but not CD8+ cells.

Assay: immunoSEQ multiplex PCR; the TCRdb copy retains only in-frame clones and omits some. The sample includes about 94,000 clones, 75% to 90% of them seen just once. The chain carries TRBV5-6 and TRBJ1-2; TRBD1 might be the D (6 bases). Sample: peripheral blood mononuclear cells (PBMCs), taken before the second cycle of nivolumab. The TCR was taken from a human donor with classical Hodgkin lymphoma. The CDR3 nucleotides are TGTGCCAGCAGCTTCCCTACAGGGTTAGGCTACACCTTC. Its translation is CASSFPTGLGYTF. Drawing the rest from reference TRBV5-6 and TRBJ1-2, the complete variable domain is DAGVTQSPTHLIKTRGQQVTLRCSPKSGHDTVSWYQQALGQGPQFIFQYYEEEERQRGNFPDRFSGHQFPNYSSELNVNALLLGDSALYLCASSFPTGLGYTFGSGTRLTVV.